This T cell receptor (beta chain) was sequenced in a study of blood T cell repertoires in COVID-19. Overall study: Donors in the United States, Italy and Spain gave samples during acute or convalescent COVID-19. PBMCs, B-cell-depleted T cells, or T cells were the source of the cDNA or gDNA that made up the material.

The germline CDR1 and CDR2 sequences are SNHLY and FYNNEI. The CDR3 runs to 13 residues. The V segment lost 6 bases and the J segment 8 bases; nucleotides outside the gene matches: 8. Using immunoSEQ multiplex PCR, the repertoire was profiled, and TCRdb retains in-frame clones only, with some absent. Of roughly 42,000 clones in the sample, about 91% were seen once. This sequence joins TRBV2 and TRBJ1-2; TRBD1 matches 8 bases. The specimen sequenced was peripheral blood. The clonotype originates from a human donor in a cohort sampled during active COVID-19. In nucleotides, the CDR3 is TGTGCCAGCAGCCCCGGACAGGGAAGGGGCTACACCTTC. Amino acids: CASSPGQGRGYTF.